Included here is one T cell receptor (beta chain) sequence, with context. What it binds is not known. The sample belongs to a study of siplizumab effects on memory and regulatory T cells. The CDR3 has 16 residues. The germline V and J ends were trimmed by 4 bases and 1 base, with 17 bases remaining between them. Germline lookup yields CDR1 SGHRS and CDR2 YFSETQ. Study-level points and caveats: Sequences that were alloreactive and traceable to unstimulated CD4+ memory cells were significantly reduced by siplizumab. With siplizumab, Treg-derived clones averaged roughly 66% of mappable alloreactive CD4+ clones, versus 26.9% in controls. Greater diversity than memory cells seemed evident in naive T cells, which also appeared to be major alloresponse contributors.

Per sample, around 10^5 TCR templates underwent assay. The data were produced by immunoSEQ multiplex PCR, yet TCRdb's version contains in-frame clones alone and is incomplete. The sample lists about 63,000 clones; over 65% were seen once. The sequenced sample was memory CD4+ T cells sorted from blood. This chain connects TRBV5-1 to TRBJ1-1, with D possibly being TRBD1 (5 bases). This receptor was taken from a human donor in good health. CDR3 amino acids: CASSQLIGQGNTEAFF. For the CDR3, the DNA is TGCGCCAGCAGCCAACTAATTGGCCAGGGGAACACTGAAGCTTTCTTT.